This T cell receptor (beta chain) is from a study of patients and donors after allogeneic stem cell transplantation (TCRdb year 2020). Taken from the germline V gene, the CDR1 and CDR2 loops are SGHAT and FQNNGV. V is cut by 3 bases and J by 2 bases, and the space between the germline ends is 8 bases. The cysteine opens and the phenylalanine closes a CDR3 of 14 amino acids. Only the CDR3 part of the read is kept: 42 bases, read in frame from the first base. Library method: RT-PCR. The sample was run on a NextSeq 550. In-frame beta chains were kept once TCRdb had trimmed the public reads at Q25 with fastp and called clones with MiXCR. Each entry merges the rows of one CDR3 protein and shows their most common DNA and genes. Counted in this sample were 1,500 to 2,000 distinct CDR3 sequences; 17% of them appeared once. Jointly, the top ten make up less than 70% of the sample. This clonotype showed up just a few times. Its antigen target is currently unknown. Base qualities were left out, and no much larger clone turns up one base away.

The sequence came from a human donor who was either an allogeneic HSCT recipient or a stem cell or donor lymphocyte infusion donor (not recorded which). It is not recorded whose cells these are; they may come from a transplant donor. The sample was blood, either unsorted or a sorted T cell fraction (not recorded which). The rearrangement combines TRBV11-2 with TRBJ2-1, with the identity of the D gene unclear. CDR3 sequence: CASSLSPAYNEQFF. The sequenced DNA is TGTGCCAGCAGCTTGAGTCCGGCCTACAATGAGCAGTTCTTC.